These T cell receptor beta chains were read from a single sample in a study of control samples from healthy donors and cancer patients. Using immunoSEQ multiplex PCR, the repertoire was profiled, and TCRdb retains in-frame clones only, with some absent. The sample contains just under 150,000 clones, 91% of which appear only once. Specimen: blood. The receptors were sampled from a man aged 25 to 40 in good health. Each CDR3 is given with its conserved first and last residue. A D gene is named only where the DNA matches it firmly. Clone size is shown for a subset of rows, as once, few, many or a class of expanded clone.

V: TRBV27; D: .; J: TRBJ2-2; size: .; DNA: TGTGCCAGCAGAGATACGAACACCGGGGAGCTGTTTTTT; CDR3: CASRDTNTGELFF
V: TRBV5-4; D: .; J: TRBJ1-1; size: once; DNA: TGTGCCAGCAGCTCAGACTGGAATGAAGCTTTCTTT; CDR3: CASSSDWNEAFF
V: TRBV5-8; D: TRBD1; J: TRBJ2-7; size: .; DNA: TGTGCCAGCAGTTCTGACAGGGCGCCTTACGAGCAGTACTTC; CDR3: CASSSDRAPYEQYF
V: TRBV5-4; D: .; J: TRBJ2-4; size: .; DNA: TGTGCCAGCAGCTTGGCAGGAACCAAAAACATTCAGTACTTC; CDR3: CASSLAGTKNIQYF
V: TRBV6-5; D: .; J: TRBJ1-2; size: .; DNA: TGTGCCAGCAGGCGTTCGGTGGAGTTGAGTGGCTACACCTTC; CDR3: CASRRSVELSGYTF
V: TRBV7-8; D: TRBD2; J: TRBJ2-5; size: once; DNA: TGTGCCAGCAGCCCGAAAGCGGGGAGGGAGACCCAGTACTTC; CDR3: CASSPKAGRETQYF
V: TRBV27; D: .; J: TRBJ2-3; size: .; DNA: TGTGCCACCCGGAGGGTTGGCACAGATACGCAGTATTTT; CDR3: CATRRVGTDTQYF
V: TRBV19; D: TRBD1; J: TRBJ1-5; size: .; DNA: TGTGCCAGTAGTATAAGGCCCCTCTTAGACAGGGAAGCCCAGCATTTT; CDR3: CASSIRPLLDREAQHF
V: TRBV6-2/TRBV6-3; D: .; J: TRBJ2-1; size: .; DNA: TGTGCCAGCAGTTACCCGATCAATGAGCAGTTCTTC; CDR3: CASSYPINEQFF
V: TRBV4-1; D: .; J: TRBJ1-5; size: once; DNA: TGCGCCAGCAGCCAAGGGCCAGGGGTTAGCAATCAGCCCCAGCATTTT; CDR3: CASSQGPGVSNQPQHF
V: TRBV2; D: TRBD1; J: TRBJ1-5; size: .; DNA: TGTGCCAGCAGTGCCCCGGGACAGTCCTACATCAATCAGCCCCAGCATTTT; CDR3: CASSAPGQSYINQPQHF
V: TRBV11-1; D: .; J: TRBJ2-7; size: .; DNA: TGTGCCAGCAGCTTAGGCCCTCGCGAGCAGTACTTC; CDR3: CASSLGPREQYF
V: TRBV5-1; D: TRBD1; J: TRBJ2-1; size: .; DNA: TGCGCCAGCAGCGTCGGGACAGGGTCCTACAATGAGCAGTTCTTC; CDR3: CASSVGTGSYNEQFF
V: TRBV6-5; D: .; J: TRBJ2-5; size: .; DNA: TGTGCCAGCAGCGAGGGACGGCGGCAAGAGACCCAGTACTTC; CDR3: CASSEGRRQETQYF
V: TRBV9; D: .; J: TRBJ2-2; size: .; DNA: TGTGCCAGCAGCCGAATGGGCAGGGCGGGCACCGGGGAGCTGTTTTTT; CDR3: CASSRMGRAGTGELFF
V: TRBV19; D: TRBD1; J: TRBJ1-4; size: .; DNA: TGTGCCAGTACCATGACAGGGGGCGCGCATGAAAAACTGTTTTTT; CDR3: CASTMTGGAHEKLFF
V: TRBV28; D: TRBD1; J: TRBJ2-7; size: .; DNA: TGTGCCAGCAGTTTGTACCGGGACAGGGGGTCCTACGAGCAGTACTTC; CDR3: CASSLYRDRGSYEQYF
V: TRBV6-4; D: .; J: TRBJ2-7; size: .; DNA: TGTGCCAGCAGTGACCCGTCGGGGAAAAAGTGCGAGCAGTACTTC; CDR3: CASSDPSGKKCEQYF
V: TRBV21-1; D: .; J: TRBJ2-3; size: .; DNA: TGTGCCACTAGCGGGGGGTACACAGATACGCAGTATTTT; CDR3: CATSGGYTDTQYF
V: TRBV13; D: .; J: TRBJ1-2; size: .; DNA: TGTGCCAGCAGCGTGGGCTATGGCTACACCTTC; CDR3: CASSVGYGYTF
V: TRBV28; D: .; J: TRBJ2-2; size: .; DNA: TGTGCCTGCAGTCGAACGATAGGGGCCGGGGAGCTGTTTTTT; CDR3: CACSRTIGAGELFF
V: TRBV10-3; D: .; J: TRBJ2-1; size: once; DNA: TGTGCCATCAGTGAGCGCGGGGGCCAGCTTTACAATGAGCAGTTCTTC; CDR3: CAISERGGQLYNEQFF
V: TRBV29-1; D: .; J: TRBJ1-1; size: .; DNA: TGCAGCGTTGAAATGGGGATGGTGGTCACTGAAGCTTTCTTT; CDR3: CSVEMGMVVTEAFF
V: TRBV7-9; D: .; J: TRBJ2-7; size: .; DNA: TGTGCCAGCAGCTTAGGTTTCGACGAGCAGTACTTC; CDR3: CASSLGFDEQYF
V: TRBV4-1; D: TRBD1; J: TRBJ1-2; size: .; DNA: TGCGCCAGCAGCCAAGATCAGGGCAGGGGGAACTATGGCTACACCTTC; CDR3: CASSQDQGRGNYGYTF
V: TRBV6-6; D: TRBD2; J: TRBJ2-7; size: .; DNA: TGTGCCAGCAGTTTAGCGGGGGGGATCTACGAGCAGTACTTC; CDR3: CASSLAGGIYEQYF
V: TRBV30; D: TRBD1; J: TRBJ1-6; size: .; DNA: TGTGCCTGGAGTGGGGGGGATAGGGGGCGCGGAGAGAATTCACCCCTCCACTTT; CDR3: CAWSGGDRGRGENSPLHF
V: TRBV28; D: TRBD1; J: TRBJ1-1; size: .; DNA: TGTGCCAGCAGTCCGACAGGGTCGAACACTGAAGCTTTCTTT; CDR3: CASSPTGSNTEAFF
V: TRBV7-3; D: .; J: TRBJ2-2; size: .; DNA: TGTGCCAGCAGCTTAGTGGGGGCTCGCACCGGGGAGCTGTTTTTT; CDR3: CASSLVGARTGELFF
V: TRBV24-1; D: .; J: TRBJ1-2; size: .; DNA: TGTGCCACCAGTGAACGCCGACAGGATGGGGATGGCTACACCTTC; CDR3: CATSERRQDGDGYTF
V: TRBV18; D: .; J: TRBJ1-1; size: .; DNA: TGTGCCAGCTCACCTAAGGGGAACACTGAAGCTTTCTTT; CDR3: CASSPKGNTEAFF
V: TRBV5-1; D: .; J: TRBJ2-7; size: once; DNA: TGCGCCAGCAGCTTGGGTCCAGGGGAGCGAGGCGAGCAGTACTTC; CDR3: CASSLGPGERGEQYF
V: TRBV7-9; D: .; J: TRBJ1-4; size: .; DNA: TGTGCCAGCAGCTTAGCCTACAAATGGGAAAAACTGTTTTTT; CDR3: CASSLAYKWEKLFF
V: TRBV7-9; D: .; J: TRBJ2-3; size: .; DNA: TGTGCCAGCAGCTTAGGCGGCCAGGGAACAGATACGCAGTATTTT; CDR3: CASSLGGQGTDTQYF
V: TRBV10-3; D: TRBD1; J: TRBJ2-1; size: .; DNA: TGTGCCATCAGTGCGGGACAGGGAATCAATGAGCAGTTCTTC; CDR3: CAISAGQGINEQFF